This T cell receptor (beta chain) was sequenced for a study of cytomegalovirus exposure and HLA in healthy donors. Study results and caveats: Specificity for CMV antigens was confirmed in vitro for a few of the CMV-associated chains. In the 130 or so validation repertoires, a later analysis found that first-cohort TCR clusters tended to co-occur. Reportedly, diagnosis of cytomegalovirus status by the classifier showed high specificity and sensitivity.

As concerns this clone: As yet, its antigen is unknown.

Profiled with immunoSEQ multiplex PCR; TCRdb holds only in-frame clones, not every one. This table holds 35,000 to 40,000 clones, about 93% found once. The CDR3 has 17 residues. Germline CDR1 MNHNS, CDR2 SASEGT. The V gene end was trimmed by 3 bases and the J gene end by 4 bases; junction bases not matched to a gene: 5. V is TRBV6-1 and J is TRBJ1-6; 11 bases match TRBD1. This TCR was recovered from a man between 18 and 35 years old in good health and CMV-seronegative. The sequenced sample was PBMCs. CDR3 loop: CASSERTGGPYNSPLHF. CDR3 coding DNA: TGTGCCAGCAGTGAGCGGACAGGGGGCCCTTATAATTCACCCCTCCACTTT.